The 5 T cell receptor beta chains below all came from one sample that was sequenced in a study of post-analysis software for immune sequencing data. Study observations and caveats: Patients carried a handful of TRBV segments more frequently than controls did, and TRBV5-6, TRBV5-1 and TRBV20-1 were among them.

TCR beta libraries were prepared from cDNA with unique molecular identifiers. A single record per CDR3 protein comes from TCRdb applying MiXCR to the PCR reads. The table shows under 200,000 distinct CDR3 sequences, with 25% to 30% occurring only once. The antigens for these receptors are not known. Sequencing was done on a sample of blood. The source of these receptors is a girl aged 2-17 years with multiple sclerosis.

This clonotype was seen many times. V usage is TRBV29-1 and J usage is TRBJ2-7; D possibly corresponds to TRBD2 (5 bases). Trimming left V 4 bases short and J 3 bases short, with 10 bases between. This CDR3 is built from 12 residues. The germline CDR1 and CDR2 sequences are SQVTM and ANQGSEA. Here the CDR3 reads CSVGRTLYEQYF. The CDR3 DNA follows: TGCAGCGTTGGGCGGACTCTCTACGAGCAGTACTTC.

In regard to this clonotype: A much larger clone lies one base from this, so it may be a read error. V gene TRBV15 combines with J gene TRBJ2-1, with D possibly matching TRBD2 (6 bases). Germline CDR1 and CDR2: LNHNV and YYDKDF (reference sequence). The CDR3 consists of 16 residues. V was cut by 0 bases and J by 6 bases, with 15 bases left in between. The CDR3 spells CATSRDVGTATNEQFF. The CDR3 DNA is TGTGCCACCAGCAGAGATGTTGGGACTGCAACCAATGAGCAGTTCTTC. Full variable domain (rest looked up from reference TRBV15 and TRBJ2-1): DAMVIQNPRYQVTQFGKPVTLSCSQTLNHNVMYWYQQKSSQAPKLLFHYYDKDFNNEADTPDNFQSRRPNTSFCFLDIRSPGLGDTAMYLCATSRDVGTATNEQFFGPGTRLTVL.

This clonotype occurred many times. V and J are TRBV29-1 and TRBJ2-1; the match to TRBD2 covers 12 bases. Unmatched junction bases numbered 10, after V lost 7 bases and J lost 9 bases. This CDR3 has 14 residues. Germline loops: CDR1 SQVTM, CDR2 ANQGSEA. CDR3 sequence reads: CSGNPLAGGSEQFF. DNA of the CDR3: TGCAGCGGAAACCCACTAGCGGGAGGAAGTGAGCAGTTCTTC.

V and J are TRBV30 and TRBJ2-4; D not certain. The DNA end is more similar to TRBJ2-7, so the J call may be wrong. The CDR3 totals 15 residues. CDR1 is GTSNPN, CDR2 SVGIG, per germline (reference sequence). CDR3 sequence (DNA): TGTGCCTGGAGTCCCCTCGGTGACATCTACTACGAGCAGTACTTC. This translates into CAWSPLGDIYYEQYF.

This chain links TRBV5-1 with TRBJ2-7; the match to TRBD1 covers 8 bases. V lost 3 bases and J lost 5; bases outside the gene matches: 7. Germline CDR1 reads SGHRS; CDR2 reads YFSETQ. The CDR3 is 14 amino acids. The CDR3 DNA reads TGCGCCAGCAGCTCACGGACAGGGTGCCACGAGCAGTACTTC. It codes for CASSSRTGCHEQYF.